Below, 32 T cell receptor beta chains from the same sample are listed, as sequenced in a study of blood T cell repertoires in COVID-19. Sequencing was performed with immunoSEQ multiplex PCR; in TCRdb, only in-frame clones are kept and a portion is missing. The repertoire has over 200,000 clones, more than 75% of them found once; the top ten carry about 1.9%. Input material: peripheral blood. The receptors shown here come from a middle-aged man with active or convalescent COVID-19.

The chain employs TRBV6-6 and TRBJ2-7, with TRBD1 identical over 7 bases. The CDR3 runs 15 residues. Unmatched junction bases numbered 13, after V lost 6 bases and J lost 5 bases. Germline values: CDR1 MNHNY, CDR2 SVGAGI (reference sequence). Here the CDR3 reads CASRGRTGLDHEQYF. Written as DNA, the CDR3 is TGTGCCAGCAGAGGCCGGACAGGTCTAGACCACGAGCAGTACTTC.

The CDR3: CASSQIDRRYEQYF. For the CDR3, the DNA is TGTGCCAGCAGCCAAATCGACAGGAGGTACGAGCAGTACTTC. This sequence joins TRBV3-1 (or the pseudogene TRBV3-2) and TRBJ2-7; D is possibly TRBD1 (6 bases). V lost 2 bases and J 4 bases, leaving 12 bases between the germline ends. The germline V gene encodes CDR1 LGHDT and CDR2 YNNKEL (reference sequence). The CDR3 has 14 amino acids.

This clone was seen many times. The chain uses TRBV19 and TRBJ2-7, with D possibly TRBD2 on 5 matching bases. V lost 6 bases and J lost 6, with 12 bases in between. This CDR3 comprises 12 residues. From germline, CDR1 is LNHDA and CDR2 SQIVND (reference sequence). CDR3 sequence: CASSTRRGEQYF. CDR3 in DNA: TGTGCCAGTAGCACCCGCCGGGGCGAGCAGTACTTC.

CDR3 sequence: CASSLRGTEAFF. DNA for the CDR3: TGTGCCAGCAGCCTCAGGGGCACTGAAGCTTTCTTT. The chain carries TRBV6-5 and TRBJ1-1; possibly TRBD1 for D (6 bases). With 6 bases removed from V and 4 bases from J, the gap between germline ends came to 9 bases. The V gene's germline CDR1 is MNHEY and CDR2 SVGAGI. The CDR3 extends over 12 amino acids.

The chain recombines TRBV29-1 with TRBJ1-1, with D unclear. This CDR3 is built from 11 residues. Germline V gene data show CDR1 as SQVTM and CDR2 as ANQGSEA. Trimming pared 4 bases from V and 7 bases from J, leaving 10 bases between. The CDR3 reads CSVAVNLEAFF. The CDR3 bases are TGCAGCGTTGCAGTTAACCTTGAAGCTTTCTTT.

The chain uses TRBV6-2 or TRBV6-3 and TRBJ2-3; 9 positions agree with TRBD1. The length of the CDR3 is 15 residues. Germline loops: CDR1 MNHEY, CDR2 SVGEGT. V lost 4 bases, J lost 1 base, and 3 bases stayed unmatched. The CDR3 protein is CASSSWDRGTDTQYF. The DNA of the CDR3 is TGTGCCAGCAGTTCCTGGGACAGGGGCACAGATACGCAGTATTTT.

The gene calls are TRBV10-1 and TRBJ1-3; 8 bases fit TRBD1. CDR1 and CDR2 from the germline V gene are WNHNN and SYGVQD (reference sequence). The CDR3 length is 15 residues. V dropped 4 bases and J dropped 2; count of bases not matched to a gene: 4. The CDR3 protein is CASSATGEAGNTIYF. DNA of the CDR3: TGCGCCAGCAGTGCGACAGGGGAAGCTGGAAACACCATATATTTT.

This clone occurred a few times. This chain links TRBV28 with TRBJ2-2; D may be TRBD2 (6 bases). Germline V lookup: CDR1 MDHEN, CDR2 SYDVKM. V lost 3 bases, J lost 2 bases, and 13 bases lay in between. The CDR3 has 16 amino acids. CDR3 DNA sequence: TGTGCCAGCAGTTTCGCGGGGCCAAGAAACACCGGGGAGCTGTTTTTT. This sequence encodes CASSFAGPRNTGELFF.

This clone was seen just once. The CDR3 coding sequence is TGTGCCAGCAGCGTAGGGACAGGGGCGCTTAATGAAAAACTGTTTTTT. Protein: CASSVGTGALNEKLFF. This chain links TRBV9 with TRBJ1-4; the match to TRBD1 covers 9 bases. After removal of 0 bases from V and 4 bases from J, the junction contained 4 bases not matched to a gene. Germline CDR1 is SGDLS and CDR2 is YYNGEE. The length of the CDR3 is 16 residues.

The V and J genes are TRBV28 and TRBJ1-1; maybe TRBD1 (6 bases). The V end lost 6 bases, the J end lost 5 bases, and 13 bases lay between the germline ends. The CDR3 is made up of 13 amino acids. Germline loops: CDR1 MDHEN, CDR2 SYDVKM. The CDR3 loop reads CASSAWGQTEAFF. The DNA for the CDR3 is TGTGCCAGCAGCGCCTGGGGGCAAACTGAAGCTTTCTTT.

V gene TRBV14 combines with J gene TRBJ1-2; possible D gene TRBD1, 5 bases. The germline V gene has CDR1 SGHDN and CDR2 FVKESK. The CDR3 runs 15 residues. The ends were cut back, 3 bases at V and 0 bases at J, with 11 bases in the middle. The CDR3 here is CASSHFSGTNYGYTF. Here the CDR3 DNA reads TGTGCCAGCAGCCATTTTTCAGGGACTAACTATGGCTACACCTTC.

The V call is TRBV11-2, the J call TRBJ2-1; a possible D gene is TRBD2 (6 bases). V lost 5 bases to trimming and J lost 9 bases, with 14 bases between them. This CDR3 region has 13 residues. CDR1 and CDR2 from the germline V gene are SGHAT and FQNNGV. The CDR3 loop reads CASSPGLLVEQFF. Here the CDR3 DNA reads TGTGCCAGCAGCCCCGGACTATTAGTTGAGCAGTTCTTC.

This chain connects TRBV27 to TRBJ2-2; D is undetermined. CDR3 size: 14 residues. Germline V gives CDR1 MNHEY, CDR2 SMNVEV (reference sequence). Trimming cost V 2 bases and J 5 bases, with 9 bases left between them. The CDR3: CASSLEAITGELFF. The DNA of the CDR3 is TGTGCCAGCAGTTTAGAGGCGATTACCGGGGAGCTGTTTTTT.

The V gene is TRBV27, the J gene TRBJ2-7; 10 positions match TRBD1. CDR3 length: 18 residues. Germline CDR1 reads MNHEY; CDR2 reads SMNVEV (reference sequence). Trimming took 6 bases from V and 1 from J; bases not matched to a gene: 15. DNA of the CDR3: TGTGCCAGCAGCTATACCGGGACAGGGGCCTCATATTCCTACGAGCAGTACTTC. Encoded protein: CASSYTGTGASYSYEQYF.

With respect to this clone: Other DNA sequences within the sample encode an identical CDR3. The chain has TRBV7-2 and TRBJ1-6; 8 bases are shared with TRBD1. CDR3 size: 15 residues. Germline-derived CDR1 and CDR2 are SGHTA and FQGNSA. With V trimmed by 5 bases and J by 10 bases, 10 bases remained unmatched. The CDR3 here is CASSLPQGAGSPLHF. The CDR3 region has the DNA TGTGCCAGCAGCCTACCCCAGGGGGCAGGGTCACCCCTCCACTTT.

This chain uses TRBV5-1 with TRBJ1-4, with a tentative D call TRBD1 (5 bases). V was shortened by 2 bases and J by 8 bases, with 13 bases between the two germline ends. This CDR3 contains 14 residues. Germline lookup yields CDR1 SGHRS and CDR2 YFSETQ. The CDR3 nucleotides are TGCGCCAGCAGCTTACGGGACTTTCGGGAAAAACTGTTTTTT. This encodes CASSLRDFREKLFF.

The rearrangement joins TRBV7-9 to TRBJ1-1; D possibly corresponds to TRBD1 (5 bases). The CDR3 has 13 residues. Germline CDR1 reads SEHNR; CDR2 reads FQNEAQ (reference sequence). The ends were cut back, 5 bases at V and 1 base at J, with 8 bases in the middle. The CDR3 here is CASSPTGNTEAFF. The CDR3 DNA is TGTGCCAGCAGCCCTACAGGGAACACTGAAGCTTTCTTT.

The table lists this clone with a count of one. V usage is TRBV5-1 and J usage is TRBJ2-7; D possibly corresponds to TRBD1 (6 bases). The CDR3 extends over 14 amino acids. Trimming stripped 0 bases from V and 4 bases from J, with 11 bases between. The germline gives CDR1 SGHRS, CDR2 YFSETQ. CDR3 nucleotides: TGCGCCAGCAGCTTGGCAGGGGATGGGTACGAGCAGTACTTC. Protein: CASSLAGDGYEQYF.

There are a few counts of this clone. The rearrangement links TRBV27 to TRBJ2-5; weak D call: TRBD2 (6 bases). The CDR3 sequence is 15 residues long. Germline V lookup: CDR1 MNHEY, CDR2 SMNVEV (reference sequence). V was pared by 2 bases and J by 4 bases, with 14 bases between. CDR3 in amino acids: CASSLGGTWGETQYF. CDR3 sequence (DNA): TGTGCCAGCAGTTTAGGGGGGACTTGGGGAGAGACCCAGTACTTC.

CDR3 nucleotide sequence: TGTGCCAGCAGCTTGGGGATGGGGGGTGATGAGCAGTTCTTC. Protein sequence: CASSLGMGGDEQFF. The chain joins TRBV5-5 to TRBJ2-1; weak D call: TRBD2 (6 bases). Trimming took 0 bases from V and 8 from J, leaving 12 bases between them. This CDR3 has 14 amino acids. Germline V lookup: CDR1 SGHKS, CDR2 YYEKEE (reference sequence).

The J gene is TRBJ2-5, the V gene TRBV5-1; 7 bases are a match to TRBD1. Germline assignment: CDR1 SGHRS and CDR2 YFSETQ. The CDR3 runs 14 residues. V was pared by 1 base and J by 5 bases, with 5 bases of the junction left unmatched. In DNA, the CDR3 is TGCGCCAGCAGCTTGAAAGGCAGGGGGGAGACCCAGTACTTC. It codes for CASSLKGRGETQYF.

This chain connects TRBV5-4 to TRBJ2-5; 7 positions agree with TRBD1. V lost 3 bases and J lost 1; bases outside the gene matches: 3. CDR3 length: 14 amino acids. Germline V gene lookup returns CDR1 SGHNT and CDR2 YYREEE (reference sequence). Here the CDR3 reads CASSSDRVQETQYF. The CDR3 DNA reads TGTGCCAGCAGCTCTGACAGGGTCCAAGAGACCCAGTACTTC.

This rearrangement joins TRBV29-1 to TRBJ1-2; D not resolved. The V end lost 1 base, the J end lost 8 bases, and 11 bases lay between the germline ends. This CDR3 has 12 amino acids. CDR1 is SQVTM, CDR2 ANQGSEA, per germline. The CDR3 protein is CSVEGRVWGYTF. The CDR3 DNA reads as TGCAGCGTTGAAGGCCGGGTTTGGGGCTACACCTTC.

The rearrangement uses TRBV19 and TRBJ1-1; perhaps TRBD1 as D (6 bases). The CDR3 sequence is 13 residues long. CDR1 and CDR2 from the germline V gene are LNHDA and SQIVND (reference sequence). Between the trimmed V and J ends, which lost 7 bases and 8 bases, there was a span of 17 bases. The CDR3 loop reads CASTPFDRSEAFF. The CDR3 DNA reads as TGTGCCAGTACTCCCTTTGACAGGTCCGAAGCTTTCTTT.

The chain recombines TRBV27 with TRBJ2-1; TRBD1 agrees at 10 bases. With V trimmed by 5 bases and J by 4 bases, 5 bases remained unmatched. Germline V gene lookup returns CDR1 MNHEY and CDR2 SMNVEV (reference sequence). This CDR3 is 15 amino acids long. The CDR3 region is CASSMTGGQYNEQFF. For the CDR3, the DNA is TGTGCCAGCAGTATGACAGGGGGCCAATACAATGAGCAGTTCTTC.

The CDR3 sequence is CASGPDAGGYTF. In DNA, the CDR3 is TGTGCTAGTGGTCCGGACGCGGGAGGCTACACCTTC. V is TRBV12-5 and J is TRBJ1-2, with D unclear. CDR1 and CDR2 (germline): LGHNT, FRNRAP. The CDR3 is 12 residues long. The germline V and J ends were trimmed by 5 bases and 8 bases, with 12 bases remaining between them.

The chain links TRBV5-1 to TRBJ1-6, with D possibly TRBD1 on 6 matching bases. Germline assignment: CDR1 SGHRS and CDR2 YFSETQ. This CDR3 spans 15 amino acids. Deletions cut 0 bases from V and 8 bases from J, with 12 bases between. The CDR3 protein is CASSLETGPDSPLHF. The CDR3 bases are TGCGCCAGCAGCTTGGAGACAGGTCCTGATTCACCCCTCCACTTT.

The J gene is TRBJ2-5, the V gene TRBV19, with 8 bases identical to TRBD2. V lost 5 bases, J lost 0 bases, and 5 bases stayed unmatched. The CDR3 runs to 15 residues. Germline V gene lookup returns CDR1 LNHDA and CDR2 SQIVND (reference sequence). The CDR3 protein is CASSWVAGNQETQYF. Here the CDR3 DNA reads TGTGCCAGTAGTTGGGTAGCGGGGAACCAAGAGACCCAGTACTTC.

The chain carries TRBV6-5 and TRBJ1-1; D unresolved. The germline CDR1 and CDR2 sequences are MNHEY and SVGAGI. The CDR3 contains 13 residues. Trimming took off 4 bases at V and 3 bases at J, with 9 bases between the two ends. As DNA, the CDR3 is TGTGCCAGCAGTTGGGGAGGTGACACTGAAGCTTTCTTT. It yields the protein CASSWGGDTEAFF.

The chain is built from TRBV27 and TRBJ2-1; TRBD1 might be the D (6 bases). V shed 3 bases and J shed 8 bases, with 14 bases lying between them. Germline CDR1 MNHEY, CDR2 SMNVEV (reference sequence). The CDR3 sequence is 14 residues long. The DNA for the CDR3 is TGTGCCAGCAGTTTCCTCACAGGGAACCATGAGCAGTTCTTC. Protein product: CASSFLTGNHEQFF.

The rearrangement links TRBV11-3 to TRBJ2-2; tentative D call: TRBD1 (5 bases). Deletions cut 4 bases from V and 4 bases from J, with 10 bases between. This CDR3 is built from 14 residues. Germline assignment: CDR1 SGHNT and CDR2 YENEEA. In DNA, the CDR3 is TGTGCCAGCAGCTCTGGACATCCCACCGGGGAGCTGTTTTTT. Protein: CASSSGHPTGELFF.

The V call is TRBV24-1, the J call TRBJ2-3; D is possibly TRBD2 (6 bases). The V gene lost 1 base and the J gene lost 5 bases, with 12 bases spanning the gap. CDR1 and CDR2 (germline): KGHDR, SFDVKD. The CDR3 length is 15 residues. The CDR3 coding sequence is TGTGCCACCAGTGATTTCCCAGGGCGGGGAGATACGCAGTATTTT. Protein: CATSDFPGRGDTQYF.